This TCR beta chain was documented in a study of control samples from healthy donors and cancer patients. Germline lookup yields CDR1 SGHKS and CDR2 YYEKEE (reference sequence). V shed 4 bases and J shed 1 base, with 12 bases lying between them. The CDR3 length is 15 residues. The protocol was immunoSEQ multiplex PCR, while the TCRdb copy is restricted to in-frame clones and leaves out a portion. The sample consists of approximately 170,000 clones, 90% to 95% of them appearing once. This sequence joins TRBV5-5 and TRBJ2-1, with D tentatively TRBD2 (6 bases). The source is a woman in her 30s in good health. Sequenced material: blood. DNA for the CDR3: TGTGCCAGCAGCCTGGGGGGTGTATCCTACAATGAGCAGTTCTTC. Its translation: CASSLGGVSYNEQFF.